This TCR beta chain was captured in a study of response to subunit inactivated influenza vaccine. General observations from the study: Authors proposed each seasonal influenza vaccination draws in few new T cells.

The germline V gene encodes CDR1 MNHEY and CDR2 SVGAGI. The CDR3 runs to 15 residues. Trimming stripped 0 bases from V and 10 bases from J, with 15 bases between. TCRdb passed the RT-PCR reads through MiXCR, listing each CDR3 protein once. The sample has 650,000 to 850,000 distinct CDR3 sequences; around 14% are singletons. Regarding this clonotype: Its cognate antigen is unknown.

Source: PBMCs from blood, taken around 14 days before vaccination. The chain is built from TRBV6-5 and TRBJ1-4; D is perhaps TRBD1 (5 bases). The sequence derives from a man aged 45-60 years who received an inactivated influenza vaccine. The CDR3 region is CASSYSRTSPGKLFF. CDR3 bases: TGTGCCAGCAGTTACTCCCGGACAAGCCCGGGAAAACTGTTTTTT.